This entry concerns a single T cell receptor (beta chain). Its antigen remains unknown. The sample originates from a study of early stage breast cancer tumors. Study outcomes and limitations: In about 90% of the 16 patients, blood comparison separated tumor from normal breast. Enriched TCRB sequences shared across patients were mostly commonly generated sequences.

The ends were cut back, 2 bases at V and 3 bases at J, with 6 bases in the middle. The CDR3 spans 13 residues. Germline CDR1 is MNHEY and CDR2 is SVGAGI. Each sample had two DNA replicates, approximately 0.52 ug blood or roughly 1.4 ug tissue. TCRdb's copy holds only in-frame clones and misses some; the assay was immunoSEQ multiplex PCR. The sample records tens of thousands of clones, just over 90% being singletons. The rearrangement uses TRBV6-5 and TRBJ2-3; TRBD1 might be the D (5 bases). Sequencing was carried out using blood. This receptor was taken from a person aged 70 to 85 with breast cancer. The chain's CDR3 is CASSYPGTDTQYF. The CDR3 DNA sequence: TGTGCCAGCAGTTACCCAGGGACAGATACGCAGTATTTT.